The clone carrying this T cell receptor beta chain was counted a single time. The antigen is unknown. CDR3 length: 13 residues. Germline CDR1 reads MNHEY; CDR2 reads SMNVEV (reference sequence). After removal of 7 bases from V and 5 bases from J, the junction contained 7 bases not matched to a gene. This sample was included in a study of blood T cells in healthy people across ages. Study-level points and caveats: It was not possible, with unsorted PBMCs, to conclusively compare naive and antigen-experienced cells.

A second about 7 to 12 cycle PCR used barcoded and J-beta primers. TCRdb re-derived calls from the 5' RACE reads in MiXCR, one entry per CDR3 protein. Of hundreds of thousands of distinct CDR3 sequences listed, approximately 49% are singletons. The receptor was derived from a woman aged 60-70 years in good health. The genes are TRBV27 and TRBJ1-1; TRBD1 matches 7 bases. Sequenced material: blood. CDR3 sequence: CASTGTGDTEAFF. CDR3 DNA sequence: TGTGCCAGCACCGGAACAGGGGATACTGAAGCTTTCTTT.